What follows are 27 T cell receptor beta chains derived from one specimen sequenced in a study of shared clonotypes between healthy human individuals. Sequencing used immunoSEQ multiplex PCR; TCRdb keeps in-frame clones, though not all of them. The table lists roughly 1,800,000 clones, around 96% of them singletons. Naive CD8 cells comprised CD45RO-negative, CCR7-positively selected cells, excluding terminally differentiated effector memory CD45RA+ cells. Sequenced input: naive CD8+ T cells sorted from blood. These receptors originate from a man aged 18 to 30 in good health.

This clone has just one count. The rearrangement joins TRBV5-6 to TRBJ1-1; D is undetermined. CDR1 and CDR2 (germline): SGHDT, YYEEEE. Trimming stripped 6 bases from V and 4 bases from J, with 10 bases between. The CDR3 is 12 amino acids. CDR3 nucleotide sequence: TGTGCCAGCACCCGGTATAGCACTGAAGCTTTCTTT. Translating it yields CASTRYSTEAFF.

The chain carries TRBV6-5 and TRBJ1-6; 7 positions match TRBD1. This CDR3 has 13 residues. V gave up 7 bases and J gave up 8 bases; unmatched junction bases: 5. CDR1 is MNHEY and CDR2 is SVGAGI in the germline V gene. CDR3: CASTQGVDSPLHF. The CDR3 coding sequence is TGTGCCAGCACCCAGGGGGTTGATTCACCCCTCCACTTT.

The chain has TRBV9 and TRBJ1-2, with D tentatively TRBD1 (6 bases). Germline CDR1 and CDR2: SGDLS and YYNGEE. The CDR3 spans 16 residues. Trimming shortened V by 0 bases and J by 5 bases, and 17 bases separated the two germline ends. The chain's CDR3 is CASSVDQGLPRYGYTF. The CDR3 nucleotides read TGTGCCAGCAGCGTAGATCAGGGGCTCCCTAGGTATGGCTACACCTTC.

This chain connects TRBV18 to TRBJ2-3, with D possibly TRBD1 on 5 matching bases. The V gene's germline CDR1 is KGHSH and CDR2 LQKENI. The CDR3 totals 14 residues. Trimming removed 3 bases at V and 1 base at J, with 8 bases between. This chain's CDR3 is CASSPLGGTDTQYF. CDR3 bases: TGTGCCAGCTCACCCTTAGGGGGCACAGATACGCAGTATTTT.

The chain combines TRBV2 with TRBJ2-7; 9 bases align to TRBD2. The CDR3 has 17 amino acids. V shed 3 bases and J 1 base; nucleotides not matched to a gene: 10. Per the germline V gene, CDR1 is SNHLY and CDR2 is FYNNEI. The CDR3 sequence is CASSDNSGGKISYEQYF. CDR3 in DNA: TGTGCCAGCAGTGATAATAGCGGGGGAAAGATATCCTACGAGCAGTACTTC.

The chain carries TRBV11-2 and TRBJ2-7; TRBD1 matches 9 bases. The V segment lost 1 base and the J segment 6 bases; nucleotides outside the gene matches: 7. This CDR3 region has 15 residues. In germline, CDR1 is SGHAT, CDR2 FQNNGV. CDR3 DNA: TGTGCCAGCAGCTTAGGCCCCGGGACAGGGAGCGAGCAGTACTTC. Its protein is CASSLGPGTGSEQYF.

This clone has only one observation. A much larger clone lies one base from this, so it may be a read error. In the same sample, other DNA sequences code for this CDR3. The chain uses TRBV5-4 and TRBJ2-7; D is unclear. The germline V and J ends were trimmed by 0 bases and 0 bases, with 4 bases remaining between them. Germline CDR1 and CDR2: SGHNT and YYREEE (reference sequence). The CDR3 has 13 residues. The CDR3 coding sequence is TGTGCCAGCAGCTTGGGGCGCTCCTACGAGCAGTACTTC. This encodes CASSLGRSYEQYF.

This clone was seen only once. V gene TRBV19 combines with J gene TRBJ1-1; possibly TRBD1 for D (5 bases). Germline loops: CDR1 LNHDA, CDR2 SQIVND (reference sequence). This CDR3 spans 13 amino acids. The V end lost 7 bases, the J end lost 6 bases, and 15 bases lay between the germline ends. The CDR3 sequence is CASTPLIGAEAFF. The CDR3 nucleotides are TGTGCCAGTACCCCCCTCATAGGGGCTGAAGCTTTCTTT.

The rearrangement links TRBV5-1 to TRBJ2-7; D call uncertain. Germline V lookup: CDR1 SGHRS, CDR2 YFSETQ. Trimming shortened V by 5 bases and J by 1 base, and 16 bases separated the two germline ends. This CDR3 is built from 15 residues. The CDR3 reads CASRPVLFSSYEQYF. CDR3 nucleotides: TGCGCCAGCAGACCCGTATTGTTTTCTTCCTACGAGCAGTACTTC.

The genes are TRBV28 and TRBJ1-4; tentative D call: TRBD1 (5 bases). Trimming took off 5 bases at V and 7 bases at J, with 14 bases between the two ends. Germline V gene sequence: CDR1 MDHEN, CDR2 SYDVKM. This CDR3 has 14 amino acids. The CDR3 coding sequence is TGTGCCAGCAGTGACAGAAGAGGGACTGAAAAACTGTTTTTT. This translates into CASSDRRGTEKLFF.

The J gene is TRBJ2-2, the V gene TRBV4-3, with 11 nucleotides matching TRBD2. This CDR3 is 17 amino acids long. Germline CDR1 reads LGHNA; CDR2 reads YSLEER. V dropped 0 bases and J dropped 5; count of bases not matched to a gene: 5. The CDR3 DNA is TGCGCCAGCAGCCAAGATACTAGCGGGAGTGAAACCGGGGAGCTGTTTTTT. This sequence encodes CASSQDTSGSETGELFF.

The rearrangement joins TRBV27 to TRBJ2-2; TRBD1 aligns across 9 bases. V was clipped by 0 bases and J by 0 bases; unmatched bases: 5. CDR1 MNHEY and CDR2 SMNVEV come from the germline V gene (reference sequence). CDR3 length: 18 residues. The chain's CDR3 is CASSLSNTGGANTGELFF. The CDR3 DNA reads TGTGCCAGCAGTTTATCGAATACAGGGGGCGCGAACACCGGGGAGCTGTTTTTT.

The V gene is TRBV28, the J gene TRBJ2-5, with TRBD2 as a possible D gene (7 bases). V was cut by 2 bases and J by 4 bases, with 14 bases left in between. Germline loops: CDR1 MDHEN, CDR2 SYDVKM. The CDR3 length is 15 residues. DNA of the CDR3: TGTGCCAGCAGTTTAAGCCTGGGGGGGCGAGAGACCCAGTACTTC. Its translation is CASSLSLGGRETQYF.

This clone was counted a few times. The identical CDR3 is also encoded by other nucleotide sequences in the sample. V is TRBV28 and J is TRBJ1-5; D unclear. CDR3 length: 11 amino acids. Germline values: CDR1 MDHEN, CDR2 SYDVKM. The ends were cut back, 3 bases at V and 3 bases at J, with 0 bases in the middle. Written as DNA, the CDR3 is TGTGCCAGCAGTTTCAATCAGCCCCAGCATTTT. It codes for CASSFNQPQHF.

V is TRBV11-2 and J is TRBJ2-1, with a weak D call TRBD2 (6 bases). In germline, CDR1 is SGHAT, CDR2 FQNNGV. The CDR3 has 12 residues. Trimming shortened V by 3 bases and J by 14 bases, and 14 bases separated the two germline ends. The CDR3 sequence is CASSLAGTVKFF. CDR3 coding DNA: TGTGCCAGCAGCTTGGCGGGGACGGTGAAGTTCTTC. The variable domain in full, completed from reference TRBV11-2 and TRBJ2-1, reads EAGVAQSPRYKIIEKRQSVAFWCNPISGHATLYWYQQILGQGPKLLIQFQNNGVVDDSQLPKDRFSAERLKGVDSTLKIQPAKLEDSAVYLCASSLAGTVKFFGPGTRLTVL.

V and J are TRBV29-1 and TRBJ2-7; 8 positions agree with TRBD2. This CDR3 comprises 16 residues. Germline V gene sequence: CDR1 SQVTM, CDR2 ANQGSEA. Trimming removed 6 bases from V and 6 bases from J; junction bases left unmatched: 19. CDR3 DNA: TGCAGCGTAGCCCCGAATGGGGGGAGCGGGAGTACCGAGCAGTACTTC. Translating it yields CSVAPNGGSGSTEQYF.

The genes are TRBV4-2 and TRBJ2-7; D gene uncertain. V lost 2 bases to trimming and J lost 3 bases, with 8 bases between them. The CDR3 runs to 13 residues. Germline-derived CDR1 and CDR2 are LGHNA and YNFKEQ. CDR3 in amino acids: CASSQNINYEQYF. The CDR3 DNA is TGTGCCAGCAGCCAAAACATAAACTACGAGCAGTACTTC.

The chain has TRBV10-3 and TRBJ1-2; 9 nucleotides line up with TRBD1. The V gene's germline CDR1 is ENHRY and CDR2 SYGVKD. J gave up 2 bases and V 4 bases, and 5 bases lay outside the gene matches. This CDR3 is built from 15 residues. The CDR3 reads CAISGETGGNYGYTF. CDR3 in DNA: TGTGCCATCAGTGGAGAGACAGGGGGGAACTATGGCTACACCTTC.

J is TRBJ2-1 and V is TRBV4-1, with 12 bases identical to TRBD2. There are 16 residues in the CDR3. Trimming removed 1 base from V and 7 bases from J; junction bases left unmatched: 5. Germline-derived CDR1 and CDR2 are MGHRA and YSYEKL. The CDR3 is CASSQASGGARNEQFF. The DNA of the CDR3 is TGCGCCAGCAGCCAAGCTAGCGGGGGGGCCAGGAATGAGCAGTTCTTC.

The rearrangement uses TRBV19 and TRBJ2-1; D gene ambiguous. Looked up from germline, CDR1 is LNHDA and CDR2 is SQIVND (reference sequence). This CDR3 has 13 residues. V lost 0 bases, J lost 5 bases, and 5 bases lay in between. The CDR3 is CASSIDRHNEQFF. DNA for the CDR3: TGTGCCAGTAGTATAGACAGGCACAATGAGCAGTTCTTC. Supplemented by reference TRBV19 and TRBJ2-1, the full variable domain reads DGGITQSPKYLFRKEGQNVTLSCEQNLNHDAMYWYRQDPGQGLRLIYYSQIVNDFQKGDIAEGYSVSREKKESFPLTVTSAQKNPTAFYLCASSIDRHNEQFFGPGTRLTVL.

Details on this clone: The same CDR3 is also encoded by other DNA sequences in this sample. The J gene is TRBJ2-3, the V gene TRBV9; the D is unclear. CDR1 is SGDLS and CDR2 is YYNGEE in the germline V gene. V was cut by 3 bases and J by 4 bases, with 6 bases left in between. CDR3 length: 12 residues. The CDR3 nucleotides read TGTGCCAGCAGCGGAGATTCAGATACGCAGTATTTT. This encodes CASSGDSDTQYF.

The chain carries TRBV2 and TRBJ2-1; no reliable D call. Germline V gene lookup returns CDR1 SNHLY and CDR2 FYNNEI. Trimming removed 4 bases at V and 0 bases at J, with 7 bases between. The CDR3 extends over 14 amino acids. CDR3 in amino acids: CASSGLSSYNEQFF. CDR3 nucleotide sequence: TGTGCCAGCAGTGGACTGAGCTCCTACAATGAGCAGTTCTTC.

The V and J genes are TRBV4-1 and TRBJ1-2; no clear D. Per germline, CDR1 MGHRA and CDR2 YSYEKL. This CDR3 region has 14 residues. Trimming stripped 1 base from V and 7 bases from J, with 13 bases between. CDR3 nucleotide sequence: TGCGCCAGCAGCCAAGCATCCAGTCTAGGTGGCTACACCTTC. Its translation is CASSQASSLGGYTF.

V usage is TRBV9 and J usage is TRBJ2-1; 9 bases match TRBD2. The CDR3 has 15 amino acids. V was clipped by 4 bases and J by 10 bases; unmatched bases: 12. Germline V gives CDR1 SGDLS, CDR2 YYNGEE. The CDR3 sequence is CASSPGGSGSNEQFF. The CDR3 DNA follows: TGTGCCAGCAGCCCGGGAGGTAGCGGGAGTAACGAGCAGTTCTTC.

The V call is TRBV7-9, the J call TRBJ2-7; 7 bases line up with TRBD1. V trimming: 4 bases; J trimming: 3 bases; junction bases outside the gene matches: 9. Germline-derived CDR1 and CDR2 are SEHNR and FQNEAQ (reference sequence). The CDR3 has 15 amino acids. CDR3 bases: TGTGCCAGCAGCTCAAACAGGGGCCCACGCTACGAGCAGTACTTC. Residues: CASSSNRGPRYEQYF.

This chain connects TRBV19 to TRBJ1-5; D is unresolved. V shed 4 bases and J shed 3 bases, with 7 bases lying between them. In germline, CDR1 is LNHDA, CDR2 SQIVND (reference sequence). The CDR3 length is 13 residues. CDR3: CASSRSVNQPQHF. The CDR3 DNA reads as TGTGCCAGTAGTAGGTCAGTCAATCAGCCCCAGCATTTT.

V usage is TRBV7-9 and J usage is TRBJ2-7; 8 nucleotides align to TRBD2. The J segment lost 3 bases and the V segment lost 1 base, leaving 2 bases of the junction unmatched. Per the germline V gene, CDR1 is SEHNR and CDR2 is FQNEAQ (reference sequence). There are 14 residues in the CDR3. CDR3 in amino acids: CASSLDGGDYEQYF. The CDR3 DNA reads TGTGCCAGCAGCTTAGACGGGGGGGACTACGAGCAGTACTTC.